A selection of T cell receptor beta chains follows, all from one sample in a study of blood T cells in healthy people across ages. TCRdb recomputed calls from the 5' RACE reads with MiXCR, one row per CDR3 protein. The table lists 750,000 or so distinct CDR3 sequences, roughly 25% of them singletons. The same sample was also used in a study of T cells of mothers and their children.

The sequencing sample was made of blood. All receptors derive from a boy aged 10-17 years in good health. The CDR3 runs from the conserved cysteine through the conserved F or W. The D gene is left open where the match is weak. Clone size is stated in some rows and not others, as once, few, many or a class when expanded.

length: 14; V: TRBV12-3/TRBV12-4; D: -; size: -; J: TRBJ2-3; DNA: TGTGCCAGCAGTTTTGTTGCGGGCACAGATACGCAGTATTTT; CDR3: CASSFVAGTDTQYF
length: 13; V: TRBV4-1; D: -; size: few; J: TRBJ2-7; DNA: TGCGCCAGCAGCCAAGTTGGGGACTACGAGCAGTACTTC; CDR3: CASSQVGDYEQYF
length: 12; V: TRBV20-1; D: -; size: few; J: TRBJ1-1; DNA: TGCAGTGCTAGAGGATCAAACACTGAAGCTTTCTTT; CDR3: CSARGSNTEAFF
length: 16; V: TRBV9; D: TRBD1; size: few; J: TRBJ1-1; DNA: TGTGCCAGCAGCCAGGGGGAGGGTTGGGGGAACACTGAAGCTTTCTTT; CDR3: CASSQGEGWGNTEAFF
length: 16; V: TRBV24-1; D: TRBD2; size: -; J: TRBJ2-1; DNA: TGTGCCACCAGTGATCCGACGACTAGCGGGAATGCTGAGCAGTTCTTC; CDR3: CATSDPTTSGNAEQFF
length: 12; V: TRBV3-1; D: -; size: once; J: TRBJ2-3; DNA: TGTGCCAGCAGACGCCTCACAGATACGCAGTATTTT; CDR3: CASRRLTDTQYF
length: 15; V: TRBV9; D: TRBD2; size: -; J: TRBJ2-1; DNA: TGTGCCAGCAGCGCCGTAGCGGGGGGGCTAAATGAGCAGTTCTTC; CDR3: CASSAVAGGLNEQFF
length: 17; V: TRBV24-1; D: -; size: -; J: TRBJ2-1; DNA: TGTGCCACCAGTGATTCCCCCGGGGAACCCAAATACAATGAGCAGTTCTTC; CDR3: CATSDSPGEPKYNEQFF
length: 14; V: TRBV13; D: -; size: few; J: TRBJ2-5; DNA: TGTGCCAGCAGCTCACGGCTCGGGCTGGAGACCCAGTACTTC; CDR3: CASSSRLGLETQYF
length: 15; V: TRBV7-8; D: TRBD1; size: -; J: TRBJ2-7; DNA: TGTGCCAGCAGCTTTACCGGGACAGCTAACTACGAGCAGTACTTC; CDR3: CASSFTGTANYEQYF
length: 14; V: TRBV2; D: -; size: few; J: TRBJ2-7; DNA: TGTGCCAGCAGTGAAACGGAAAGGTCCTACGAGCAGTACTTC; CDR3: CASSETERSYEQYF
length: 15; V: TRBV27; D: -; size: -; J: TRBJ1-2; DNA: TGTGCCAGCTCGAAGAGGCAACAAAATAACTATGGCTACACCTTC; CDR3: CASSKRQQNNYGYTF
length: 13; V: TRBV3-1; D: -; size: few; J: TRBJ2-1; DNA: TGTGCCAGCAGCCAAGAAGAGGGGGATGAGCAGTTCTTC; CDR3: CASSQEEGDEQFF